The 5 T cell receptor beta chains below were found in one sample sequenced in a study of T cell changes during pregnancy in multiple sclerosis. Profiling relied on immunoSEQ multiplex PCR, and the TCRdb table lists in-frame clones only, not all of them. The sample carries under 40,000 clones, roughly 90% recorded once. Sample: peripheral blood, taken in the third trimester of pregnancy. The source is a female donor in good health, enrolled as a control in a pregnancy study.

The gene calls are TRBV7-9 and TRBJ1-2; the match to TRBD1 covers 8 bases. V shed 2 bases and J 6 bases; nucleotides not matched to a gene: 8. The CDR3 is 15 residues long. From germline, CDR1 is SEHNR and CDR2 FQNEAQ (reference sequence). Here the CDR3 reads CASSLRDRYEDGYTF. In nucleotides, the CDR3 is TGTGCCAGCAGCTTACGGGACAGGTATGAGGATGGCTACACCTTC.

The V and J genes are TRBV6-4 and TRBJ2-2; TRBD2 agrees at 8 bases. Germline trimming cut 5 bases from V and 2 bases from J; bases unmatched to any gene: 4. Germline CDR1 and CDR2: MRHNA and SNTAGT. The CDR3 has 15 residues. DNA for the CDR3: TGTGCCAGCAGTCACGGACTAGCCAACACCGGGGAGCTGTTTTTT. As protein: CASSHGLANTGELFF.

The V and J genes are TRBV5-4 and TRBJ2-7; D call uncertain. CDR1 is SGHNT and CDR2 is YYREEE in the germline V gene (reference sequence). This CDR3 has 14 residues. The ends were cut back, 2 bases at V and 0 bases at J, with 9 bases in the middle. The CDR3 nucleotides are TGTGCCAGCAGCTTTTTCGAGGTCTCCTACGAGCAGTACTTC. Translated: CASSFFEVSYEQYF.

The chain recombines TRBV18 with TRBJ1-1; the D gene is possibly TRBD1 (6 bases). This CDR3 has 16 amino acids. V shed 4 bases and J shed 1 base, with 16 bases lying between them. Germline CDR1 and CDR2: KGHSH and LQKENI. CDR3 in amino acids: CASSRVGAGKNTEAFF. As DNA, the CDR3 is TGTGCCAGCTCACGGGTGGGGGCTGGGAAGAACACTGAAGCTTTCTTT.

The gene calls are TRBV6-1 and TRBJ1-5; TRBD1 agrees at 7 bases. Unmatched junction bases numbered 4, after V lost 2 bases and J lost 0 bases. Germline values: CDR1 MNHNS, CDR2 SASEGT. CDR3 length: 16 residues. CDR3 region: CASSEIGQDSNQPQHF. The CDR3 DNA follows: TGTGCCAGCAGTGAAATCGGACAGGATAGCAATCAGCCCCAGCATTTT.